Included here is one TCR beta chain sequence, with context. These data belong to a study of blood T cell repertoires in COVID-19. Germline V gives CDR1 SGHVS, CDR2 FNYEAQ. The CDR3 totals 15 residues. Trimming removed 5 bases from V and 3 bases from J, with 17 bases in between. Sequencing used immunoSEQ multiplex PCR; TCRdb keeps in-frame clones, though not all of them. This table holds about 230,000 clones, 75% to 90% found once. The chain recombines TRBV7-6 with TRBJ2-7; D is perhaps TRBD2 (6 bases). Sequences were obtained from peripheral blood. This sequence originates from a man aged 35-49 years with acute or convalescent COVID-19. This CDR3 reads CASSPLVAAVYEQYF. The CDR3 DNA reads as TGTGCCAGCAGCCCCCTAGTAGCGGCAGTCTACGAGCAGTACTTC.